This TCR beta chain is from a study of blood T cell repertoires in COVID-19. In the original workflow: From reference gene primer amplification, estimates of nucleated cell counts were derived. Assay used: immunoSEQ multiplex PCR; TCRdb lists only in-frame clones, some missing. From that table come the V and J calls and clone size; the DNA was used to work out D and trimming. Of some 390,000 clones listed, over 75% are singletons. Recruits, aged roughly 18 to 100 years, lived in about two dozen US areas. Participants' reported clinical history set cohort assignment. Symptom resolution, clearance, or two negative PCRs marked donors in Cohort 3 as recovered. Germline assignment: CDR1 SGHTA and CDR2 FQGNSA. The ends lost 5 bases at V and 8 bases at J; junction bases unmatched: 14. The CDR3 runs 15 residues.

The receptor's source is a man aged 30 to 45 who had recovered from COVID-19. The material sequenced was PBMCs or T cells enriched from blood (not recorded which). V and J are TRBV7-2 and TRBJ1-2; TRBD1 aligns across 7 bases. The CDR3 DNA sequence: TGTGCCAGCAGCGGCAGACAGGGCTCGAGCACGGGCTACACCTTC. This sequence encodes CASSGRQGSSTGYTF.